A single sample is the source of the 5 T cell receptor beta chains below, sequenced in a study of T-cell reconstitution after alpha-beta-depleted transplantation in children. Molecular barcoding with unique molecular identifiers was used for the TCRbeta library. TCRdb re-derived calls from the PCR reads in MiXCR, one entry per CDR3 protein. Among 800,000 to 1,000,000 distinct CDR3 sequences listed, roughly 29% were seen once. The source was PBMCs, mostly from graft donor cells, collected 360 days after TCRalphabeta/CD19-depleted stem cell transplant. These receptors were collected from a boy in the first two years of life who had a stem cell transplant for SCID, so the T cells may come from the graft donor.

This clonotype was found a few times. CDR3 sequence reads: CAISEGGSVETQYF. The CDR3 DNA sequence: TGTGCCATCAGCGAAGGAGGTTCAGTAGAGACCCAGTACTTC. The chain employs TRBV10-3 and TRBJ2-5; D possibly corresponds to TRBD2 (5 bases). The V end lost 6 bases, the J end lost 4 bases, and 15 bases lay between the germline ends. This CDR3 is built from 14 residues. Germline CDR1 ENHRY, CDR2 SYGVKD.

V gene TRBV6-2 or TRBV6-3 combines with J gene TRBJ2-1, with 7 bases that match TRBD1. The CDR3 has 15 residues. V dropped 6 bases and J dropped 15; count of bases not matched to a gene: 20. Germline lookup yields CDR1 MNHEY and CDR2 SVGEGT. The DNA for the CDR3 is TGTGCCAGCAGCCTTGGACAGGTGCCCGAGAGGTCCCGGTTCTTC. Its protein product is CASSLGQVPERSRFF.

The chain links TRBV21-1 to TRBJ2-3; TRBD2, the table's D call, was not compared with the DNA. TRBV21-1 corresponds to a pseudogene. CDR3 length: 16 amino acids. CDR3 DNA sequence: TGTGCCAGCAGCAAAGTGGCGGGGGGCCTCACAGATACGCAGTATTTT. It encodes CASSKVAGGLTDTQYF.

There are a few counts of this clonotype. Here the CDR3 reads CASSWGQRAQYF. In DNA form, the CDR3 reads TGTGCCAGCAGCTGGGGACAGCGAGCGCAGTATTTT. The chain carries TRBV7-8 and TRBJ2-3; 7 bases match TRBD1. The germline gives CDR1 SGHVS, CDR2 FQNEAQ. CDR3 size: 12 residues. The V gene end was trimmed by 4 bases and the J gene end by 10 bases; junction bases not matched to a gene: 5.

This clonotype was detected only a few times. The rearrangement uses TRBV20-1 and TRBJ1-5; unclear D gene. Germline V gives CDR1 DFQATT, CDR2 SNEGSKA (reference sequence). Trimming pared 0 bases from V and 6 bases from J, leaving 21 bases between. The CDR3 has 17 residues. CDR3 bases: TGCAGTGCTAGAGAGATATCGGGTATGCCGCATACTCAGCCCCAGCATTTT. Translation: CSAREISGMPHTQPQHF.